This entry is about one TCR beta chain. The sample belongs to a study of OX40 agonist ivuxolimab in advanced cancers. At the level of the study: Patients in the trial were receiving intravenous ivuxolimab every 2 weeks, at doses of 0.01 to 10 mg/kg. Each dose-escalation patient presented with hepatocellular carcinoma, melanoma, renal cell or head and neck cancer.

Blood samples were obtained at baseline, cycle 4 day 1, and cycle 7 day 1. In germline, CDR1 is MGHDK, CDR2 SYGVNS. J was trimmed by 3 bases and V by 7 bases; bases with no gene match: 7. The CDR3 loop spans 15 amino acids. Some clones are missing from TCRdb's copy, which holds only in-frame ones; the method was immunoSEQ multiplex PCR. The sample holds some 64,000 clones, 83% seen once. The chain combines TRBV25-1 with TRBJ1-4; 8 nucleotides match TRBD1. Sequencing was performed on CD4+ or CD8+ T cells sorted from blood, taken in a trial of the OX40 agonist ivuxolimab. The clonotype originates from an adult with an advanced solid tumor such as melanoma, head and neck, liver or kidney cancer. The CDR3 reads CASNTGGAANEKLFF. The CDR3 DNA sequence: TGTGCCAGCAACACAGGGGGGGCGGCTAATGAAAAACTGTTTTTT. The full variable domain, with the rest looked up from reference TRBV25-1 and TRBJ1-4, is EADIYQTPRYLVIGTGKKITLECSQTMGHDKMYWYQQDPGMELHLIHYSYGVNSTEKGDLSSESTVSRIRTEHFPLTLESARPSHTSQYLCASNTGGAANEKLFFGSGTQLSVL.